The 3 T cell receptor beta chains below were found in one sample sequenced in a study of cytomegalovirus exposure and HLA in healthy donors. The PCR contained 60 Vbeta and 13 Jbeta primers. Generated by immunoSEQ multiplex PCR, the TCRdb table keeps only in-frame clones and is missing some. The table has 85,000 to 110,000 clones, roughly three quarters seen once. Sample: PBMCs. The receptors shown here come from a man aged 45-65 years in good health and CMV-seropositive.

The chain combines TRBV6-5 with TRBJ2-7; D possibly corresponds to TRBD1 (6 bases). V was cut by 0 bases and J by 5 bases, with 11 bases left in between. The germline V gene encodes CDR1 MNHEY and CDR2 SVGAGI. This CDR3 is built from 14 residues. The DNA of the CDR3 is TGTGCCAGCAGTTACTCGATACAGGGTCACGAGCAGTACTTC. Protein sequence: CASSYSIQGHEQYF.

The chain joins TRBV7-9 to TRBJ2-7; maybe TRBD1 (6 bases). This CDR3 is 14 amino acids long. Trimming cost V 1 base and J 2 bases, with 9 bases left between them. CDR1 is SEHNR, CDR2 FQNEAQ, per germline (reference sequence). CDR3 bases: TGTGCCAGCAGCTTAGGAGACAGGCCCTACGAGCAGTACTTC. Translation: CASSLGDRPYEQYF.

For this clone: Given a much more abundant clone one base away, this may be a read error. The V and J genes are TRBV6-1 and TRBJ1-3; D unresolved. The germline V gene has CDR1 MNHNS and CDR2 SASEGT. The CDR3 sequence is 14 residues long. Trimming removed 4 bases at V and 0 bases at J, with 7 bases between. The CDR3, as DNA: TGTGCCAGCAGTGCCACAGTCTCTGGAAACACCATATATTTT. Translated: CASSATVSGNTIYF.